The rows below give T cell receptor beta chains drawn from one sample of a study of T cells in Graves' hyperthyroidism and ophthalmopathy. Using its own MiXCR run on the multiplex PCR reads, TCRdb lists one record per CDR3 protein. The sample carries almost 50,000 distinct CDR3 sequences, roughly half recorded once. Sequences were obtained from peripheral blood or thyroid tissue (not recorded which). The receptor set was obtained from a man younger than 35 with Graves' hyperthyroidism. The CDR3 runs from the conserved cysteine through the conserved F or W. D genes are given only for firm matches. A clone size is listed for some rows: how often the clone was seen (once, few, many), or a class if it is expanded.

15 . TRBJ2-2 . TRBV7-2 TGTGCCAGCAGGGGAGGTGGGACAAGCACCGGGGAGCTGTTTTTT CASRGGGTSTGELFF
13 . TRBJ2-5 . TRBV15 TGTGCCACCAGCAGCTTATATACGGAGACCCAGTACTTC CATSSLYTETQYF
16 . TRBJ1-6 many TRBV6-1 TGTGCCACCGAAAACGACTTTAGCTCCTATAATTCACCCCTCCACTTT CATENDFSSYNSPLHF
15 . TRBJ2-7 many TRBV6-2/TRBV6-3 TGTGCCAGCAGGACCTGGGAACAGGGTATCTACGAGCAGTACTTC CASRTWEQGIYEQYF
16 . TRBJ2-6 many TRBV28 TGTGCCAGCACCCGGGACACCATCTCTGGGGCCAACGTCCTGACTTTC CASTRDTISGANVLTF
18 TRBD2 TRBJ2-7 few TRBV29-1 TGCAGCGTGAGGCCCGGGACTAGCGGGGGGCGTCGCTCCTACGAGCAGTACTTC CSVRPGTSGGRRSYEQYF
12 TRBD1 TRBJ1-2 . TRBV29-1 TGCAGCGTTGCTAGACAGGGCTTCGACTACACCTTC CSVARQGFDYTF
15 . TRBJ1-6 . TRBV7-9 TGTGCCAGCAGCGGAGGAGGGCCTATGAATTCACCCCTCCACTTT CASSGGGPMNSPLHF
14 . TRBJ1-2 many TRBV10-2 TGCGCCAGCACTGGGGCTCAAGCAAGCTATGGCTACACCTTC CASTGAQASYGYTF
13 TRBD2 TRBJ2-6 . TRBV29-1 TGCAGCGCCCGGGGGGTCGGGGCCAACGTCCTGACTTTC CSARGVGANVLTF
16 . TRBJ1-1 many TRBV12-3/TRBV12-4 TGTGCCAGCAGCTATCCTACCCCGCAATCCGGGCTGCGAGCTTTCTTT CASSYPTPQSGLRAFF
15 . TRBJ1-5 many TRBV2 TGTGCCAGCAGAGTACAGGGTTCGGGCAATCAGCCCCAGCATTTT CASRVQGSGNQPQHF
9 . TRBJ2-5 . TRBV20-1 TGCAGTGCTAGAGCGGGGGAGTACTTC CSARAGEYF
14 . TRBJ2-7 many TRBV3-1 TGTGCCAGCAGCCAAGAACAGGGACACTACGAGCAGTACTTC CASSQEQGHYEQYF
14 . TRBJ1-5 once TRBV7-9 TGTGCCAGCAGTGGAGCGTCGAGCAATCAGCCCCAGCATTTT CASSGASSNQPQHF
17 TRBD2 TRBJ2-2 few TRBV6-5 TGTGCCAGCAGTTTGCGGCTAGCGGGAGGAGGCACCGGGGAGCTGTTTTTT CASSLRLAGGGTGELFF
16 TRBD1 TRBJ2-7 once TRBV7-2 TGTGCCAGCAGCTTAGACCTCGGGACAGCCACCTACGAGCAGTACTTC CASSLDLGTATYEQYF
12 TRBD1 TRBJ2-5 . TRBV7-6 TGTGCCAGCAGTTCGGGACAGGGGACCCAGTACTTC CASSSGQGTQYF
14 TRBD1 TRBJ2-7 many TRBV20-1 TGCAGTGCTAGGAGACAGGGATTATGGTACGAGCAGTACTTC CSARRQGLWYEQYF
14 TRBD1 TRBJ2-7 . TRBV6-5 TGTGCCAGCAGGCCACGGACAGGGATATACGAGCAGTACTTC CASRPRTGIYEQYF
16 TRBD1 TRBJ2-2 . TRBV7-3 TGTGCCAGCAGCTTAACGACAGGGAGAGCCACCGGGGAGCTGTTTTTT CASSLTTGRATGELFF
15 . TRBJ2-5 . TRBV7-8 TGTGCCAGCAGCTTAGGTTCACACTTCCAAGAGACCCAGTACTTC CASSLGSHFQETQYF